This T cell receptor beta chain came from a study of regulatory T cells in long-lasting Graves disease (dated by TCRdb to the early 2020s). General notes on the study: Antithyroid drugs had been taken for less than 3 months by newly diagnosed Graves' disease patients. This study used TCR sequencing and RNA sequencing of peripheral blood to compare persistent Graves' disease patients against newly diagnosed Graves' disease patients. The study took place in China and was registered as a clinical trial. A total of 35 or so samples underwent TCR sequencing: 13 from persistent and roughly 20 from newly diagnosed Graves' disease patients. Overall study results and their limits: The authors noted that the small sample size was a limitation that may lower accuracy. Only the TCR beta chain was sequenced and analyzed. Compared with newly diagnosed patients, patients with persistent Graves' disease had lower TCR Shannon entropy and fewer highly expanded clones, which suggests clonal expansion. Preferential use of TRBV28, TRBJ1-2 and TRBJ2-5 was observed in persistent disease, whereas TRBV20-1 and TRBJ2-1 were favored in newly diagnosed disease. Patients with persistent disease shared more public clonotypes (about 2,700) than newly diagnosed patients did (966). Peripheral blood alone was examined, since thyroid tissue, which constituted the primary lesion, could not be accessed.

Points on this clonotype: Its antigen is currently not known. The input lacks base qualities; no much larger clone sits a single base away.

CDR1 and CDR2 are read off the germline V gene as MDHEN and SYDVKM. Relative to germline, V is 6 bases shorter and J is 0 bases shorter, with 5 bases between their ends. The CDR3 starts with the cysteine, ends with the phenylalanine, and has 12 residues. This entry keeps only the CDR3 DNA: 36 bases, framed from base 1. The sample's time point, from its label and the paper: newly diagnosed GD, antithyroid drugs for less than 3 months. For both TCR sequencing and RNA sequencing, RNA was extracted from PBMCs in TRIzol. The diagnosis of Graves' disease was made according to American Thyroid Association guidelines. The patients came from an endocrinology department in Xi'an, China. Each patient gave around 9 milliliters of peripheral blood, collected in an EDTA anticoagulant tube. Ficoll Paque Plus density gradient separation was used to isolate PBMCs, and no further T cell sorting was done. An Agilent 2100 Bioanalyzer and agarose gel were used to assess RNA quality, and a NanoDrop 2000 was used to measure RNA concentration.

The method behind the library was multiplex PCR. Sequenced on an Illumina HiSeq 4000. CDR3 regions were amplified by Arm-PCR with iRepertoire HTBI primers to construct TCR beta libraries. Before sequencing, the PCR products underwent gel purification. From the authors' description of their analysis: Gene usage analysis of CDR3 amino acid clonotypes relied on the approximately 60 TRBV and 13 to 15 TRBJ segments identified across samples. COPE and FqMerger were used to merge the filtered high-quality paired reads into contigs. BLAST was used to align contigs to IMGT TRBV, TRBD and TRBJ reference genes, with CDR3 defined following IMGT. Any clonotype with a frequency above 0.1% was classified as a highly expanded clone. Repertoire diversity was measured by Shannon entropy, and V-J evenness by the Gini coefficient. Clonotypes shared by more than one individual were considered public. The public reads were run again by TCRdb, first through fastp at Q25 and then through MiXCR, and only productive beta chains were kept. Identical CDR3 protein sequences are pooled into one entry, listed with their most common genes and DNA. TCRdb assigned the V and J calls; the authors' analysis was not used. The sample contains 500,000 or so distinct CDR3 sequences, roughly 16% of them found a single time. About 12% of the sample rests with the top ten.

The same data also contributed to another study, on T cells in Graves' hyperthyroidism and ophthalmopathy. The second study's paper adds: A patient counted as having stable Graves' hyperthyroidism if no progression to ophthalmopathy occurred over 18 months of follow-up. Hyperthyroidism patients were newly diagnosed, had a disease duration of under 2 months, and were aged 18 to 65 years. Exclusion was applied to patients with uncontrolled infections, other autoimmune diseases, pregnancy or lactation. Clinical symptoms, serum thyroxine and TRAb, thyroid ultrasound, and orbital computed tomography formed the basis for the diagnoses. A first-round RT-PCR of the TCR CDR3 used the HTBI primer set with the Qiagen OneStep RT-PCR kit. Blood samples also contained most of the expanded thyroid clonotypes (frequency above 0.001), which suggests that blood repertoires may reflect thyroid immune responses. A model built on a 13 V-J signature distinguished ophthalmopathy from stable hyperthyroidism, reaching 87.88% sensitivity and 81.08% specificity in cross-validation and 80%/75% in testing. In validation, the model predicted progression to ophthalmopathy with 55% to 71% sensitivity and about 72% specificity, a median of 6.5 months before onset. TCR V-J signatures able to tell the groups apart were searched for in a discovery cohort of approximately 95 patients, of whom under 45 had Graves' ophthalmopathy and around 56 had stable Graves' hyperthyroidism. Prospective prediction of ophthalmopathy was tested in an independent validation cohort of 18 to 20 hyperthyroidism patients and some 17 patients who later progressed to ophthalmopathy. The roughly 90 discovery patients were divided at random into training and test sets in a 7:3 ratio. Thyroid tissue and blood T-cell repertoires from about six Graves' hyperthyroidism patients were also compared in the study. Once sampling was done, hyperthyroidism patients were given methimazole at a starting dose of 30 mg daily, whereas ophthalmopathy patients were given high-dose intravenous methylprednisolone. Libraries were constructed in a second round of multiplex PCR, after which size selection and purification were performed. The libraries were sequenced on an Illumina HiSeq2000 using paired-end 100 bp reads. SOAPnuke was used to process the raw data, with reads discarded if the reads contained adapters or uncalled bases, had a mean Phred below 15, or lacked an exact constant-primer or identifier match. High-quality paired reads were merged with COPE v1.2.5, and unique nucleotide sequences were defined as clonotypes. MiTCR v1.1 was used to align clonotypes to the IMGT TRBV, TRBD and TRBJ reference segments. Only V-J combinations with frequency above 0.0001, covering 98% to 99.2% of repertoires, were analysed. A TCS score was defined as the ratio between F50 (clonal expansion) and ExV (chaos), using BLOSUM62-based TCRdist between CDR3 peptides within each V-J. Welch's t-statistics and random forest reduced 450 to 600 V-J features to roughly 13, which were used in a naive Bayes classifier (R e1071). Sample size was not statistically predetermined, and blinding of investigators to group allocation was not performed. The paper describes TCR Vbeta CDR3 sequencing of some 130 peripheral blood samples, made up of around 41 ophthalmopathy patients, around 78 hyperthyroidism patients and some 17 progressor patients.

The receptor's source is a man between 40 and 49 years old with Graves disease. Donor details come from another sample of the same person, matched by shared clones. This chain joins TRBV28 to TRBJ2-5, with the D gene not confidently named. The source material was peripheral blood mononuclear cells (PBMCs), sampled at new diagnosis, from a patient treated with antithyroid drugs. The DNA sequence is TGTGCCAGCAGCTCCTACCAAGAGACCCAGTACTTC. Protein translation: CASSSYQETQYF.